These T cell receptor beta chains were read from a single sample in a study of CD8+CD57+ T cells in acquired aplastic anemia. Each CDR3 protein gets one entry after TCRdb re-called the reads with MiXCR. The profile shows tens of thousands of distinct CDR3 sequences, more than 40% of them singletons. The specimen was sorted CD4+, CD8+, or CD8+CD57+ T cells (not recorded which) from PBMCs. The receptor source for this set is a human donor in good health, serving as a control. Both conserved end residues are part of each CDR3. The order of the fields is D gene, V gene, clone size, J gene, CDR3 DNA, CDR3 protein. D genes are given only for firm matches. Clone size appears in some rows only: once, few, many, or a class for an expanded clone.

d_call: .
v_call: TRBV29-1
clone_size: .
j_call: TRBJ1-4
cdr3_nt: TGCAGCGTTGTAGGCAGGGTCGGTGAAAAACTGTTTTTT
cdr3_aa: CSVVGRVGEKLFF

d_call: TRBD1
v_call: TRBV19
clone_size: many
j_call: TRBJ2-1
cdr3_nt: TGTGCCAGTAGTACACAGGGGGACTTCTACAATGAGCAGTTCTTC
cdr3_aa: CASSTQGDFYNEQFF

d_call: .
v_call: TRBV27
clone_size: .
j_call: TRBJ2-7
cdr3_nt: TGTGCCAGCAGTCCCTCCTCAGGGCCCTCCTACGAGCAGTACTTC
cdr3_aa: CASSPSSGPSYEQYF

d_call: .
v_call: TRBV7-6
clone_size: .
j_call: TRBJ1-1
cdr3_nt: TGTGCCAGCAGCTGGAGCGGAGCTCCAACCGCTTTCTTT
cdr3_aa: CASSWSGAPTAFF

d_call: TRBD1
v_call: TRBV20-1
clone_size: many
j_call: TRBJ2-1
cdr3_nt: TGCAGTGCAAAAAACAGGGGGACCTACAATGAGCAGTTCTTC
cdr3_aa: CSAKNRGTYNEQFF

d_call: .
v_call: TRBV2
clone_size: .
j_call: TRBJ1-3
cdr3_nt: TGTGCCAGCAGTGCAAGCCAGGGAAACACCATATATTTT
cdr3_aa: CASSASQGNTIYF

d_call: .
v_call: TRBV20-1
clone_size: many
j_call: TRBJ1-4
cdr3_nt: TGCAGTGCTTCAGATGAAAGAAATGAAAAACTGTTTTTT
cdr3_aa: CSASDERNEKLFF

d_call: TRBD1
v_call: TRBV10-3
clone_size: .
j_call: TRBJ2-5
cdr3_nt: TGTGTCATCAGTATCGACAGGGTGGAGACCCAGTACTTC
cdr3_aa: CVISIDRVETQYF

d_call: TRBD1
v_call: TRBV11-1
clone_size: many
j_call: TRBJ2-3
cdr3_nt: TGTGCCAGCAGCCGTCCCGGGACAGGGGTTGATACGCAGTATTTT
cdr3_aa: CASSRPGTGVDTQYF

d_call: .
v_call: TRBV5-1
clone_size: many
j_call: TRBJ2-7
cdr3_nt: TGCGCCAGCAGCTTTACCCAGTCCTACGAGCAGTACTTC
cdr3_aa: CASSFTQSYEQYF

d_call: .
v_call: TRBV20-1
clone_size: .
j_call: TRBJ2-7
cdr3_nt: TGCAGTGCTAGAGATAAGACGATGATCTACGAGCAGTACTTC
cdr3_aa: CSARDKTMIYEQYF

d_call: TRBD1
v_call: TRBV27
clone_size: .
j_call: TRBJ1-2
cdr3_nt: TGTGCCAGCAGTTTATCGACAGGGGGCCCGAGCTACACCTTC
cdr3_aa: CASSLSTGGPSYTF

d_call: TRBD1
v_call: TRBV30
clone_size: .
j_call: TRBJ1-2
cdr3_nt: TGTGCCTGGAGTGTCCGGACAGGGATTGATTATGGCTACACCTTC
cdr3_aa: CAWSVRTGIDYGYTF

d_call: TRBD1
v_call: TRBV10-3
clone_size: many
j_call: TRBJ1-1
cdr3_nt: TGTGCCATCAGACCCGACAGGGGGGGCGAAGCTTTCTTT
cdr3_aa: CAIRPDRGGEAFF

d_call: TRBD1
v_call: TRBV9
clone_size: .
j_call: TRBJ2-7
cdr3_nt: TGTGCCAGCAGCGCCATCGGGACAGGGTACGAGCAGTACTTC
cdr3_aa: CASSAIGTGYEQYF

d_call: TRBD1
v_call: TRBV24-1
clone_size: few
j_call: TRBJ1-1
cdr3_nt: TGTGCCACCAGTGATTCTTCGACAGGGAAAGCTTTCTTT
cdr3_aa: CATSDSSTGKAFF

d_call: .
v_call: TRBV29-1
clone_size: once
j_call: TRBJ2-5
cdr3_nt: TGCAGCGTCCGGGAGAACACCGATTTGGACCAAGAGACCCAGTACTTC
cdr3_aa: CSVRENTDLDQETQYF

d_call: TRBD1
v_call: TRBV30
clone_size: many
j_call: TRBJ1-6
cdr3_nt: TGTGCCTGGGATTTGGGACAGACCAATTCACCCCTCCACTTT
cdr3_aa: CAWDLGQTNSPLHF

d_call: .
v_call: TRBV9
clone_size: many
j_call: TRBJ2-3
cdr3_nt: TGTGCCAGCAGCCCAAACACAGATACGCAGTATTTT
cdr3_aa: CASSPNTDTQYF

d_call: .
v_call: TRBV2
clone_size: .
j_call: TRBJ2-3
cdr3_nt: TGCGCCAGCAGCCAAGAACCGATCACAGATACGCAGTATTTT
cdr3_aa: CASSQEPITDTQYF

d_call: .
v_call: TRBV7-3
clone_size: .
j_call: TRBJ2-7
cdr3_nt: TGTGCCAGCAGCTTAACGTTCAGGGAAGAGCAGTACTTC
cdr3_aa: CASSLTFREEQYF

d_call: .
v_call: TRBV5-5
clone_size: many
j_call: TRBJ1-2
cdr3_nt: TGTGCCAGCAGCGGAGGGGGATACGGCTACACCTTC
cdr3_aa: CASSGGGYGYTF

d_call: TRBD2
v_call: TRBV20-1
clone_size: .
j_call: TRBJ2-7
cdr3_nt: TGCAGTGTTCAGACTAGCGAGGGGGACGAGCTGTACTTC
cdr3_aa: CSVQTSEGDELYF

d_call: .
v_call: TRBV24-1
clone_size: few
j_call: TRBJ2-3
cdr3_nt: TGTGCCACCAGTGTTGGCGGGGCAGTCACGCAGTATTTT
cdr3_aa: CATSVGGAVTQYF

d_call: .
v_call: TRBV7-2
clone_size: few
j_call: TRBJ2-3
cdr3_nt: TGTGCCAGCAGCTTAGATATGAGAGATACGCAGTATTTT
cdr3_aa: CASSLDMRDTQYF

d_call: .
v_call: TRBV25-1
clone_size: .
j_call: TRBJ2-5
cdr3_nt: TGTGCCAGCAGTGAACCAGGGAGGGAGACCCAGTACTTC
cdr3_aa: CASSEPGRETQYF

d_call: .
v_call: TRBV2
clone_size: few
j_call: TRBJ2-7
cdr3_nt: TGTGCCAGCAGTTTGAACGCCTACGAGCAGTACTTC
cdr3_aa: CASSLNAYEQYF

d_call: TRBD2
v_call: TRBV15
clone_size: many
j_call: TRBJ2-1
cdr3_nt: TGTGCCACCAGCGACGACCGGGGGGGACTCTACAATGAGCAGTTCTTC
cdr3_aa: CATSDDRGGLYNEQFF

d_call: .
v_call: TRBV7-9
clone_size: many
j_call: TRBJ1-1
cdr3_nt: TGTGCCAGCAGCTTCCCATTGAACACTGAAGCTTTCTTT
cdr3_aa: CASSFPLNTEAFF

d_call: .
v_call: TRBV4-1
clone_size: many
j_call: TRBJ1-2
cdr3_nt: TGCGCCAGCAGCCAAGGGCAGGAACCGTATGGCTACACCTTC
cdr3_aa: CASSQGQEPYGYTF

d_call: TRBD1
v_call: TRBV9
clone_size: .
j_call: TRBJ1-2
cdr3_nt: TGTGCCAGTAGCGTCTCCGACAGGGCTCGCTATGGCTTCACCTTC
cdr3_aa: CASSVSDRARYGFTF

d_call: TRBD2
v_call: TRBV25-1
clone_size: many
j_call: TRBJ2-3
cdr3_nt: TGTGCCAGCAGCTACGGACTAGCGGGGGGTGGCACAGATACGCAGTATTTT
cdr3_aa: CASSYGLAGGGTDTQYF

d_call: .
v_call: TRBV9
clone_size: .
j_call: TRBJ2-1
cdr3_nt: TGTGCCAGCAGCGTAAGCTCCCTATCAGATGGGCAGTTCTTC
cdr3_aa: CASSVSSLSDGQFF

d_call: .
v_call: TRBV2
clone_size: .
j_call: TRBJ2-7
cdr3_nt: TGTGCCAGCAGAGGGGAACCCTACGAGCAGTACTTC
cdr3_aa: CASRGEPYEQYF

d_call: .
v_call: TRBV30
clone_size: .
j_call: TRBJ2-3
cdr3_nt: TGTGCCTGGAGTGTTCTGCCAAACCCTAGCACAGATACGCAGTATTTT
cdr3_aa: CAWSVLPNPSTDTQYF

d_call: .
v_call: TRBV2
clone_size: many
j_call: TRBJ2-2
cdr3_nt: TGTGCCAGCAGATCCGGGGCCAACACCGGGGAGCTGTTTTTT
cdr3_aa: CASRSGANTGELFF

d_call: TRBD1
v_call: TRBV6-1
clone_size: many
j_call: TRBJ1-1
cdr3_nt: TGTGCCAGCAGACACGGGACAGGCCTGACGGAAGCTTTCTTT
cdr3_aa: CASRHGTGLTEAFF

d_call: TRBD2
v_call: TRBV10-3
clone_size: many
j_call: TRBJ2-7
cdr3_nt: TGTGCCATCAGTGGGCGAGGACTAGCGGCCTACGAGCAGTACTTC
cdr3_aa: CAISGRGLAAYEQYF

d_call: TRBD1
v_call: TRBV11-1
clone_size: .
j_call: TRBJ1-1
cdr3_nt: TGTGCCAGCAGCTTAGTGGGGACAGGGGTGAGCACTGAAGCTTTCTTT
cdr3_aa: CASSLVGTGVSTEAFF

d_call: .
v_call: TRBV29-1
clone_size: .
j_call: TRBJ1-2
cdr3_nt: TGCAGCGCCCTGGACCGGAGCTATGGCTACACCTTC
cdr3_aa: CSALDRSYGYTF

d_call: .
v_call: TRBV5-1
clone_size: many
j_call: TRBJ1-1
cdr3_nt: TGCGCCAGCAGCTATGGCGGCGGAGGGACTGAAGCTTTCTTT
cdr3_aa: CASSYGGGGTEAFF

d_call: TRBD1
v_call: TRBV19
clone_size: once
j_call: TRBJ2-3
cdr3_nt: TGTGCCAGTACCCGGACAGGTCGGACAGATACGCAGTATTTT
cdr3_aa: CASTRTGRTDTQYF

d_call: TRBD1
v_call: TRBV7-9
clone_size: .
j_call: TRBJ1-1
cdr3_nt: TGTGCCAGCAGCTTAGCGCTCAGGGGGGTCGGGGAAGCTTTCTTT
cdr3_aa: CASSLALRGVGEAFF

d_call: .
v_call: TRBV7-2
clone_size: many
j_call: TRBJ1-1
cdr3_nt: TGTGCCAGCAGTTCCGGGACAGAAGCTTTCTTT
cdr3_aa: CASSSGTEAFF

d_call: .
v_call: TRBV2
clone_size: .
j_call: TRBJ2-1
cdr3_nt: TGTGCCAGCAAAGATCTAGCCAACAATGAGCAGTTCTTC
cdr3_aa: CASKDLANNEQFF

d_call: .
v_call: TRBV5-1
clone_size: many
j_call: TRBJ2-7
cdr3_nt: TGCGCCAGCAGCCCCGCAGGGACACAGTCCTACGAGCAGTACTTC
cdr3_aa: CASSPAGTQSYEQYF

d_call: .
v_call: TRBV2
clone_size: many
j_call: TRBJ2-7
cdr3_nt: TGTGCCAGCAGGGAGGGGACGCCCGACGAGCAGTACTTC
cdr3_aa: CASREGTPDEQYF